This is a list of T cell receptor beta chains from one sample in a study of T cells in Graves' hyperthyroidism and ophthalmopathy. TCRdb reprocessed the multiplex PCR reads with MiXCR, giving one entry per CDR3 protein. The repertoire includes 600,000 or so distinct CDR3 sequences, around 13% of them detected once, and around 13% sits in the top ten. Specimen: blood. These receptor sequences come from a woman in her forties or fifties with Graves' ophthalmopathy. The CDR3 runs from the conserved cysteine through the conserved F or W. Fields, in order: CDR3 protein, CDR3 DNA, D gene, clone size, V gene, J gene. D genes are given only for firm matches. Rows may omit the clone size; those that give it use once, few, many or a size class.

cdr3_aa: CSASGPTSGRAFYEQYF
cdr3_nt: TGCAGTGCTAGTGGCCCGACTAGCGGGAGGGCTTTTTACGAGCAGTACTTC
d_call: TRBD2
clone_size: many
v_call: TRBV20-1
j_call: TRBJ2-7

cdr3_aa: CASSVVPQYRSGANVLTF
cdr3_nt: TGTGCCAGCAGCGTAGTACCCCAGTATCGCTCTGGGGCCAACGTCCTGACTTTC
d_call: NA
clone_size: few
v_call: TRBV9
j_call: TRBJ2-6

cdr3_aa: CASSILAGGFTGELFF
cdr3_nt: TGTGCCAGCAGCATTCTAGCGGGAGGCTTCACCGGGGAGCTGTTTTTT
d_call: TRBD2
clone_size: few
v_call: TRBV11-3
j_call: TRBJ2-2

cdr3_aa: CSVLPQGRLGQFF
cdr3_nt: TGCAGCGTTCTTCCTCAGGGCCGACTAGGGCAGTTCTTC
d_call: NA
clone_size: few
v_call: TRBV29-1
j_call: TRBJ2-1

cdr3_aa: CAISSVGRETQYF
cdr3_nt: TGTGCCATCAGTTCCGTCGGGCGTGAGACCCAGTACTTC
d_call: NA
clone_size: NA
v_call: TRBV10-3
j_call: TRBJ2-5

cdr3_aa: CASSSDGRASYNEQFF
cdr3_nt: TGTGCCAGCAGCTCGGACGGGAGGGCATCCTACAATGAGCAGTTCTTC
d_call: TRBD2
clone_size: many
v_call: TRBV7-2
j_call: TRBJ2-1

cdr3_aa: CSARDLAVSYEQYF
cdr3_nt: TGCAGTGCTAGAGATCTGGCAGTCTCCTACGAGCAGTACTTC
d_call: NA
clone_size: many
v_call: TRBV20-1
j_call: TRBJ2-7

cdr3_aa: CASSLGPRGGYNEQFF
cdr3_nt: TGTGCCAGCAGTCTTGGGCCCCGCGGAGGGTACAATGAGCAGTTCTTC
d_call: NA
clone_size: many
v_call: TRBV28
j_call: TRBJ2-1

cdr3_aa: CASSFQGSSYEQYF
cdr3_nt: TGTGCCAGCAGTTTCCAGGGGAGCTCCTACGAGCAGTACTTC
d_call: NA
clone_size: many
v_call: TRBV28
j_call: TRBJ2-7

cdr3_aa: CASSLSGGHTDTQYF
cdr3_nt: TGTGCCAGCAGCTTATCTGGCGGACACACAGATACGCAGTATTTT
d_call: NA
clone_size: many
v_call: TRBV13
j_call: TRBJ2-3

cdr3_aa: CASSRFTGVYNEQFF
cdr3_nt: TGTGCCAGCAGCCGCTTCACAGGAGTTTACAATGAGCAGTTCTTC
d_call: NA
clone_size: few
v_call: TRBV11-3
j_call: TRBJ2-1

cdr3_aa: CASSHRRGLFTGELFF
cdr3_nt: TGTGCCAGCAGCCACCGAAGGGGACTTTTCACCGGGGAGCTGTTTTTT
d_call: NA
clone_size: NA
v_call: TRBV14
j_call: TRBJ2-2

cdr3_aa: CASRRGLNNEQFF
cdr3_nt: TGTGCCAGCAGAAGAGGACTTAATAATGAGCAGTTCTTC
d_call: NA
clone_size: few
v_call: TRBV5-8
j_call: TRBJ2-1

cdr3_aa: CASRRDRVSGYTF
cdr3_nt: TGTGCCAGCAGAAGGGACAGGGTGAGTGGCTACACCTTC
d_call: TRBD1
clone_size: many
v_call: TRBV12-3/TRBV12-4
j_call: TRBJ1-2

cdr3_aa: CASSRASLGQGAGNTIYF
cdr3_nt: TGTGCCAGCAGCCGCGCTTCCTTGGGACAGGGGGCTGGAAACACCATATATTTT
d_call: TRBD1
clone_size: many
v_call: TRBV11-3
j_call: TRBJ1-3

cdr3_aa: CSVEGRKAFYNEQFF
cdr3_nt: TGCAGCGTTGAAGGGCGGAAGGCCTTCTACAATGAGCAGTTCTTC
d_call: NA
clone_size: NA
v_call: TRBV29-1
j_call: TRBJ2-1

cdr3_aa: CASSLLGWNGYTF
cdr3_nt: TGTGCCAGCAGCTTGTTAGGGTGGAACGGCTACACCTTC
d_call: NA
clone_size: many
v_call: TRBV7-2
j_call: TRBJ1-2

cdr3_aa: CASSPTLLSSYEQYF
cdr3_nt: TGTGCCAGTAGTCCCACTCTGCTGAGCTCCTACGAGCAGTACTTC
d_call: NA
clone_size: few
v_call: TRBV19
j_call: TRBJ2-7

cdr3_aa: CASTGTGGFAGANVLTF
cdr3_nt: TGTGCCAGCACCGGGACAGGGGGATTTGCTGGGGCCAACGTCCTGACTTTC
d_call: TRBD1
clone_size: NA
v_call: TRBV28
j_call: TRBJ2-6

cdr3_aa: CASSYLRSSLYEQYF
cdr3_nt: TGTGCCAGCAGTTATCTGCGGAGCAGCCTCTACGAGCAGTACTTC
d_call: NA
clone_size: many
v_call: TRBV6-5
j_call: TRBJ2-7

cdr3_aa: CASKTSGKGYEQYF
cdr3_nt: TGTGCCAGCAAGACTAGCGGGAAGGGATACGAGCAGTACTTC
d_call: TRBD2
clone_size: many
v_call: TRBV12-3/TRBV12-4
j_call: TRBJ2-7

cdr3_aa: CASSLSAGLAETQYF
cdr3_nt: TGTGCCAGCAGTTTATCCGCGGGGTTGGCGGAGACCCAGTACTTC
d_call: NA
clone_size: many
v_call: TRBV28
j_call: TRBJ2-5

cdr3_aa: CASSSAGKGSGANVLTF
cdr3_nt: TGTGCCAGCAGCTCAGCGGGGAAGGGGTCTGGGGCCAACGTCCTGACTTTC
d_call: TRBD2
clone_size: NA
v_call: TRBV7-3
j_call: TRBJ2-6

cdr3_aa: CASSLKGANTIYF
cdr3_nt: TGTGCCAGCAGTTTGAAGGGGGCCAACACCATATATTTT
d_call: TRBD1
clone_size: many
v_call: TRBV7-8
j_call: TRBJ1-3

cdr3_aa: CASSPFGLQGYWNEQFF
cdr3_nt: TGCGCCAGCAGCCCTTTCGGATTACAGGGATACTGGAATGAGCAGTTCTTC
d_call: NA
clone_size: many
v_call: TRBV5-1
j_call: TRBJ2-1

cdr3_aa: CASSQEGLAVDTQYF
cdr3_nt: TGCGCCAGCAGCCAAGAGGGGCTAGCTGTAGATACGCAGTATTTT
d_call: NA
clone_size: few
v_call: TRBV4-3
j_call: TRBJ2-3

cdr3_aa: CASSSTGGRATNEKLFF
cdr3_nt: TGCGCCAGCAGCTCGACAGGGGGCCGGGCAACTAATGAAAAACTGTTTTTT
d_call: TRBD1
clone_size: NA
v_call: TRBV5-1
j_call: TRBJ1-4

cdr3_aa: CASSVGEAMNTEAFF
cdr3_nt: TGTGCCAGCAGCGTAGGTGAGGCCATGAACACTGAAGCTTTCTTT
d_call: NA
clone_size: NA
v_call: TRBV9
j_call: TRBJ1-1

cdr3_aa: CASSQDQVSSGSYNEQFF
cdr3_nt: TGCGCCAGCAGCCAAGATCAGGTGTCCAGCGGGAGCTACAATGAGCAGTTCTTC
d_call: TRBD2
clone_size: NA
v_call: TRBV4-3
j_call: TRBJ2-1

cdr3_aa: CASSLYSSGLEQYF
cdr3_nt: TGTGCCAGCAGTTTATACTCTAGCGGGCTAGAGCAGTACTTC
d_call: TRBD2
clone_size: many
v_call: TRBV12-3/TRBV12-4
j_call: TRBJ2-7

cdr3_aa: CASSFFLTGSYNEQFF
cdr3_nt: TGTGCCAGCAGTTTCTTCCTTACAGGCTCCTACAATGAGCAGTTCTTC
d_call: NA
clone_size: many
v_call: TRBV28
j_call: TRBJ2-1

cdr3_aa: CAGTPASGRAHYNEQFF
cdr3_nt: TGTGCCGGCACCCCTGCTAGCGGGAGGGCCCATTACAATGAGCAGTTCTTC
d_call: TRBD2
clone_size: few
v_call: TRBV6-2/TRBV6-3
j_call: TRBJ2-1

cdr3_aa: CAWSEGAHQPQHF
cdr3_nt: TGTGCCTGGAGTGAGGGGGCTCATCAGCCCCAGCATTTT
d_call: TRBD1
clone_size: many
v_call: TRBV30
j_call: TRBJ1-5

cdr3_aa: CASSGTPRNIGTEAFF
cdr3_nt: TGTGCCAGTTCCGGAACCCCGAGAAATATAGGCACTGAAGCTTTCTTT
d_call: NA
clone_size: few
v_call: TRBV19
j_call: TRBJ1-1

cdr3_aa: CASSFGRGLLAGLSYNEQFF
cdr3_nt: TGTGCCAGCAGTTTCGGGAGGGGGTTGCTAGCGGGACTCTCCTACAATGAGCAGTTCTTC
d_call: TRBD2
clone_size: NA
v_call: TRBV28
j_call: TRBJ2-1

cdr3_aa: CASSQTDKSSYNEQFF
cdr3_nt: TGTGCCAGCAGCCAGACGGATAAGAGCTCCTACAATGAGCAGTTCTTC
d_call: NA
clone_size: many
v_call: TRBV11-1
j_call: TRBJ2-1

cdr3_aa: CASRKEPTDTQYF
cdr3_nt: TGTGCCAGCAGGAAAGAGCCCACAGATACGCAGTATTTT
d_call: NA
clone_size: many
v_call: TRBV2
j_call: TRBJ2-3

cdr3_aa: CAISEKFDNTEAFF
cdr3_nt: TGTGCCATCAGTGAGAAGTTCGACAACACTGAAGCTTTCTTT
d_call: NA
clone_size: many
v_call: TRBV10-3
j_call: TRBJ1-1

cdr3_aa: CASSQVDDYGYTF
cdr3_nt: TGTGCCAGCAGCCAAGTAGACGACTATGGCTACACCTTC
d_call: NA
clone_size: many
v_call: TRBV3-1
j_call: TRBJ1-2

cdr3_aa: CASSWTANEKLFF
cdr3_nt: TGTGCCAGTAGTTGGACAGCTAATGAAAAACTGTTTTTT
d_call: NA
clone_size: NA
v_call: TRBV19
j_call: TRBJ1-4

cdr3_aa: CASSQTSGRKNEQFF
cdr3_nt: TGTGCCAGCAGTCAGACTAGCGGGAGGAAGAATGAGCAGTTCTTC
d_call: TRBD2
clone_size: NA
v_call: TRBV6-1
j_call: TRBJ2-1

cdr3_aa: CASSQDFQTGGALRTDTQYF
cdr3_nt: TGCGCCAGCAGCCAAGATTTTCAAACGGGGGGGGCCCTCCGAACAGATACGCAGTATTTT
d_call: TRBD2
clone_size: few
v_call: TRBV4-3
j_call: TRBJ2-3

cdr3_aa: CASSFPGTSQETQYF
cdr3_nt: TGTGCCAGCAGTTTTCCAGGGACGAGCCAAGAGACCCAGTACTTC
d_call: NA
clone_size: many
v_call: TRBV28
j_call: TRBJ2-5

cdr3_aa: CASSIAGGDKNIQYF
cdr3_nt: TGTGCCAGCAGCATAGCGGGAGGGGACAAAAACATTCAGTACTTC
d_call: TRBD2
clone_size: NA
v_call: TRBV7-3
j_call: TRBJ2-4

cdr3_aa: CASSLWPRNQPQHF
cdr3_nt: TGTGCCAGCAGTTTATGGCCCAGGAATCAGCCCCAGCATTTT
d_call: NA
clone_size: few
v_call: TRBV27
j_call: TRBJ1-5

cdr3_aa: CSVISGRGYNEQFF
cdr3_nt: TGCAGCGTGATCAGCGGGAGGGGCTACAATGAGCAGTTCTTC
d_call: TRBD2
clone_size: many
v_call: TRBV29-1
j_call: TRBJ2-1

cdr3_aa: CASSGLALGAKNIQYF
cdr3_nt: TGTGCCAGCAGTGGACTAGCGCTAGGGGCCAAAAACATTCAGTACTTC
d_call: TRBD2
clone_size: many
v_call: TRBV6-2/TRBV6-3
j_call: TRBJ2-4

cdr3_aa: CSVGQSSNQPQHF
cdr3_nt: TGCAGCGTCGGACAGAGTAGCAATCAGCCCCAGCATTTT
d_call: NA
clone_size: few
v_call: TRBV29-1
j_call: TRBJ1-5

cdr3_aa: CAWSTRGGGPYGYTF
cdr3_nt: TGTGCCTGGAGTACTCGAGGAGGGGGCCCCTATGGCTACACCTTC
d_call: TRBD1
clone_size: NA
v_call: TRBV30
j_call: TRBJ1-2